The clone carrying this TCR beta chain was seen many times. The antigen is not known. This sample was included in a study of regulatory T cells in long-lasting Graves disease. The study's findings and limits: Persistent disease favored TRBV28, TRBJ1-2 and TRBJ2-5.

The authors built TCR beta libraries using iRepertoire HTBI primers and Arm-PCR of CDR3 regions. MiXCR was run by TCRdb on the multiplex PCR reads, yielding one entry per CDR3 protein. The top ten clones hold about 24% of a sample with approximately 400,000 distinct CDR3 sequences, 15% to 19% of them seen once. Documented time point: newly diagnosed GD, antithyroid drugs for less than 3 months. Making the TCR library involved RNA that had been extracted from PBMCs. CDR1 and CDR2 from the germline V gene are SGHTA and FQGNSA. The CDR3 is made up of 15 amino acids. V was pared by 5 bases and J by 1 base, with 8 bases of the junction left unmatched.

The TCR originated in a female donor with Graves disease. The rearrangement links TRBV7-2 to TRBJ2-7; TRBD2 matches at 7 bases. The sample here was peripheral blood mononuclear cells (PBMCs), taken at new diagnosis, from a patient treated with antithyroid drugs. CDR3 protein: CASSASWEGSYEQYF. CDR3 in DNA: TGTGCCAGCAGCGCATCTTGGGAGGGTTCCTACGAGCAGTACTTC.